Shown below are 18 T cell receptor beta chains from a single sample sequenced in a study of T cells in Graves' hyperthyroidism and ophthalmopathy. Amplification targeted TCR beta CDR3 regions from RNA transcripts. First-round RT-PCR with HTBI primers amplified the TCR CDR3 region. MiXCR, run by TCRdb on the multiplex PCR reads, gives a single entry per CDR3 protein. Here the sample spans around 450,000 distinct CDR3 sequences, roughly an eighth being singletons. Input material: blood. Source of these receptors: a woman aged 18 to 35 with Graves' hyperthyroidism.

The table lists this clonotype with a few counts. The chain uses TRBV20-1 and TRBJ2-7; 15 bases are a match to TRBD2. Trimming at V came to 7 bases and at J to 4 bases, leaving 2 bases not matched to a gene. Germline CDR1 DFQATT, CDR2 SNEGSKA (reference sequence). This CDR3 contains 13 residues. In DNA form, the CDR3 reads TGCAGTGTCGGGACTAGCGGGAGGTACGAGCAGTACTTC. Translation: CSVGTSGRYEQYF.

This clonotype was recorded many times. The chain combines TRBV10-3 with TRBJ2-5; D might be TRBD1 (5 bases). CDR3 length equals 15 residues. CDR1 is ENHRY, CDR2 SYGVKD, per germline. V was clipped by 0 bases and J by 5 bases, with 13 bases between them. The CDR3 DNA reads TGTGCCATCAGTGAGTCGGCAGGGTCTTTTGAGACCCAGTACTTC. It codes for CAISESAGSFETQYF.

In its sample, this clonotype was seen a few times. The rearrangement uses TRBV28 and TRBJ1-3; possible D gene TRBD1, 5 bases. Germline CDR1 is MDHEN and CDR2 is SYDVKM. Trimming took 10 bases from V and 2 from J, leaving 9 bases between them. The CDR3 length is 12 residues. As DNA, the CDR3 is TGTGCCACGGGGGGGGCTGGAAACACCATATATTTT. Encoded protein: CATGGAGNTIYF. Based on the CDR3 plus reference TRBV28 and TRBJ1-3, the full variable domain is DVKVTQSSRYLVKRTGEKVFLECVQDMDHENMFWYRQDPGLGLRLIYFSYDVKMKEKGDIPEGYSVSREKKERFSLILESASTNQTSMYLCATGGAGNTIYFGEGSWLTVV.

In its sample, this clonotype was seen many times. The rearrangement links TRBV12-3 or TRBV12-4 to TRBJ2-7; D possibly corresponds to TRBD1 (6 bases). With 7 bases removed from V and 7 bases from J, the gap between germline ends came to 14 bases. CDR3 length: 12 amino acids. This CDR3 is CASMAGVGEQYF. CDR3 in DNA: TGTGCCAGCATGGCAGGGGTGGGTGAGCAGTACTTC.

A few counts support this clonotype. This rearrangement joins TRBV30 to TRBJ1-5, with a weak D call TRBD1 (5 bases). The CDR3 runs to 14 residues. Germline V gene lookup returns CDR1 GTSNPN and CDR2 SVGIG (reference sequence). Between the trimmed V and J ends, which lost 0 bases and 6 bases, there was a span of 12 bases. DNA of the CDR3: TGTGCCTGGAGTGTAAATTGGGGCCGTCAGCCCCAGCATTTT. Residues: CAWSVNWGRQPQHF. The full variable domain, completed using reference TRBV30 and TRBJ1-5, is SQTIHQWPATLVQPVGSPLSLECTVEGTSNPNLYWYRQAAGRGLQLLFYSVGIGQISSEVPQNLSASRPQDRQFILSSKKLLLSDSGFYLCAWSVNWGRQPQHFGDGTRLSIL.

This clonotype was detected many times. The chain uses TRBV7-8 and TRBJ2-3; D is unresolved. Germline CDR1 and CDR2: SGHVS and FQNEAQ. The CDR3 totals 13 residues. V was pared by 1 base and J by 2 bases, with 4 bases between. The CDR3 is CASSLENTDTQYF. DNA of the CDR3: TGTGCCAGCAGCTTAGAGAACACAGATACGCAGTATTTT. Drawing the rest from reference TRBV7-8 and TRBJ2-3, the complete variable domain is GAGVSQSPRYKVAKRGQDVALRCDPISGHVSLFWYQQALGQGPEFLTYFQNEAQLDKSGLPSDRFFAERPEGSVSTLKIQRTQQEDSAVYLCASSLENTDTQYFGPGTRLTVL.

V usage is TRBV10-3 and J usage is TRBJ2-7; tentatively, D is TRBD1 (6 bases). The germline CDR1 and CDR2 sequences are ENHRY and SYGVKD. The CDR3 loop spans 13 amino acids. The V gene lost 4 bases and the J gene lost 4 bases, with 11 bases spanning the gap. CDR3: CAISVQGTYEQYF. The CDR3 region has the DNA TGTGCCATCAGTGTCCAGGGGACGTACGAGCAGTACTTC.

This clonotype was observed many times. The chain couples TRBV19 to TRBJ2-1; 9 bases align to TRBD2. V lost 6 bases to trimming and J lost 6 bases; unmatched junction nucleotides: 9. This CDR3 region has 15 residues. Germline V gene data show CDR1 as LNHDA and CDR2 as SQIVND (reference sequence). The CDR3 coding sequence is TGTGCCAGTAGCAAATTAGCGGGAGCCATCAATGAGCAGTTCTTC. This sequence encodes CASSKLAGAINEQFF.

This clonotype was seen ten or more times. The chain has TRBV24-1 and TRBJ2-1, with 10 bases that match TRBD2. Germline V gene sequence: CDR1 KGHDR, CDR2 SFDVKD. This CDR3 has 16 residues. V was pared by 1 base and J by 7 bases, with 6 bases of the junction left unmatched. CDR3 residues: CATSDFSSGRTNEQFF. For the CDR3, the DNA is TGTGCCACCAGTGATTTTAGTAGCGGGAGGACAAATGAGCAGTTCTTC.

This clonotype was seen a handful of times. The genes are TRBV12-3 or TRBV12-4 and TRBJ1-2; no clear D gene. There are 14 residues in the CDR3. V was pared by 3 bases and J by 5 bases, with 13 bases between. This chain's CDR3 is CASSFSGGSYGYTF. The CDR3 nucleotides are TGTGCCAGCAGTTTTTCAGGAGGCTCGTATGGCTACACCTTC.

This clonotype was recorded many times. The CDR3 sequence: CASSLPGGVREQYF. In DNA form, the CDR3 reads TGTGCCAGCAGCCTACCCGGAGGGGTCCGCGAGCAGTACTTC. V is TRBV7-2 and J is TRBJ2-7, with D perhaps TRBD2 (6 bases). Germline V lookup: CDR1 SGHTA, CDR2 FQGNSA. The CDR3 has 14 amino acids. Trimming stripped 5 bases from V and 6 bases from J, with 17 bases between.

This clonotype appeared a few times. No conserved phenylalanine or tryptophan ends this CDR3, so it is likely a read error. J is TRBJ2-2 and V is TRBV24-1; 8 bases agree with TRBD1. The germline V gene has CDR1 KGHDR and CDR2 SFDVKD. J lost 3 bases, V lost 3 bases, and 5 bases had no gene match. CDR3 length: 16 residues. The CDR3 nucleotides are TGTGCCACCAGTGATCTACAGGGGGGTGACACCGGGGAGCTGTTTTCT. This codes for CATSDLQGGDTGELFS.

This clonotype has only a few counts. This rearrangement joins TRBV5-1 to TRBJ2-5; D might be TRBD1 (7 bases). Trimming pared 4 bases from V and 2 bases from J, leaving 9 bases between. Germline-derived CDR1 and CDR2 are SGHRS and YFSETQ. The CDR3 sequence is 13 residues long. The CDR3 nucleotides read TGCGCCAGCAGCGCGGGACAGCAAGAGACCCAGTACTTC. Its protein product is CASSAGQQETQYF. The full variable domain, in which reference TRBV5-1 and TRBJ2-5 provide the parts outside the CDR3, is KAGVTQTPRYLIKTRGQQVTLSCSPISGHRSVSWYQQTPGQGLQFLFEYFSETQRNKGNFPGRFSGRQFSNSRSEMNVSTLELGDSALYLCASSAGQQETQYFGPGTRLLVL.

This clonotype was counted between two and nine times. The CDR3 DNA is TGTGCCAGCAGTGATGCTCGGGGACATTCCGGGGAGCTGTTTTTT. Its translation: CASSDARGHSGELFF. The chain has TRBV6-1 and TRBJ2-2; weak D call: TRBD1 (6 bases). The length of the CDR3 is 15 residues. Trimming cost V 3 bases and J 6 bases, with 14 bases left between them. In germline, CDR1 is MNHNS, CDR2 SASEGT.

The CDR3 bases are TGTGCCAGCAGTCCTACGCGGGGGCTAAATGAAAAACTGTTTTTT. It codes for CASSPTRGLNEKLFF. The chain carries TRBV28 and TRBJ1-4; a weak D match, TRBD1 (6 bases). V was trimmed by 5 bases and J by 5 bases, leaving 15 bases between them. The germline gives CDR1 MDHEN, CDR2 SYDVKM. CDR3 length: 15 amino acids.

This clonotype occurred many times. The V gene is TRBV12-3 or TRBV12-4, the J gene TRBJ2-4, with no clear D. This CDR3 is 13 amino acids long. Trimming took off 9 bases at V and 1 base at J, with 10 bases between the two ends. Here the CDR3 DNA reads TGTGCCAGTACGTCATCTGCCAAAAACATTCAGTACTTC. Amino acid sequence: CASTSSAKNIQYF.

This clonotype appeared many times. This sequence joins TRBV6-2 or TRBV6-3 and TRBJ2-7; D uncertain. Germline CDR1 is MNHEY and CDR2 is SVGEGT. The V end lost 5 bases, the J end lost 3 bases, and 11 bases lay between the germline ends. This CDR3 contains 13 residues. CDR3 in DNA: TGTGCCAGCAGTCGCCAATCAGGCTACGAGCAGTACTTC. The encoded protein is CASSRQSGYEQYF.

This clonotype showed up many times. The chain links TRBV28 to TRBJ2-1; a weak D match, TRBD2 (5 bases). V was shortened by 2 bases and J by 9 bases, with 11 bases between the two germline ends. In germline, CDR1 is MDHEN, CDR2 SYDVKM. This CDR3 comprises 13 residues. The chain's CDR3 is CASSLRLFPEQFF. CDR3 DNA sequence: TGTGCCAGCAGTTTAAGACTATTCCCTGAGCAGTTCTTC.